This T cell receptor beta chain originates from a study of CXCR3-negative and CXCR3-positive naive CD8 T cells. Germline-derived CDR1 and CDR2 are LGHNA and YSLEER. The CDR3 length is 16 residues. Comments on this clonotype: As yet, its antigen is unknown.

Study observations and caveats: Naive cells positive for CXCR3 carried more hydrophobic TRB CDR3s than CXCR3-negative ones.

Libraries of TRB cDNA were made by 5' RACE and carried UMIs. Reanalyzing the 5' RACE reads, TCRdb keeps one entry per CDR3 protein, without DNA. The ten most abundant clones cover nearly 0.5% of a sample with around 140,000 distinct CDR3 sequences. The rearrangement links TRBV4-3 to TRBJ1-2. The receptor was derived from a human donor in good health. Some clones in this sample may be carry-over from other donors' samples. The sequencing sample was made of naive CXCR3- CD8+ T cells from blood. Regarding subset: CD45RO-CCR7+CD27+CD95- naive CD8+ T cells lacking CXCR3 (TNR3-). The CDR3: CASSQGREFKPYGYTF.